The clone carrying this T cell receptor beta chain was recorded a few times. Its antigen is not identified. Expressed TCRB transcripts were sequenced, since all the RNA that had been isolated was reverse transcribed. Measured with immunoSEQ multiplex PCR; TCRdb has only the in-frame clones, and not every one. The sample has about 360,000 clones, over 10% seen once. These data are taken from a study of beta chain features in type 1 diabetes. Study-wide findings and caveats: Researchers report that Type 1 diabetes patients had moderately but significantly shorter TCRB CDR3s across all four CD4+ subsets.

V was shortened by 5 bases and J by 3 bases, with 11 bases between the two germline ends. Germline V gives CDR1 MNHNS, CDR2 SASEGT. The CDR3 spans 14 residues. The gene calls are TRBV6-1 and TRBJ1-5, with D tentatively TRBD1 (6 bases). The specimen sequenced was naive CD4+ T cells from blood. This receptor was identified in a man aged 18 to 35 in good health. The CDR3 loop is CASSPAGVNQPQHF. The CDR3 DNA reads TGTGCCAGCAGTCCCGCAGGGGTCAATCAGCCCCAGCATTTT.